This TCR beta chain is from a study of graft-versus-host responses after intestinal transplantation. Study-wide background: All recipients were given anti-thymocyte globulin induction, and tacrolimus and steroids were then administered for around three years. Broader study findings: The study associated peak circulating GvH clone levels with early post-transplant HvG declines.

TCRdb keeps only in-frame clones here, not all; method: immunoSEQ multiplex PCR. The data show 110,000 to 150,000 clones, approximately 91% seen once. Comments on this clone: The antigen is undetermined.

The TCR was taken from a human donor who received an intestinal transplant. Sequencing was performed on unstimulated CD4+ T cells sorted from spleen or lymph node cells, taken before intestinal transplant.

The CDR3 is CASSVTGGQYEQYF. In DNA, the CDR3 is TGCGCCAGCAGCGTCACAGGGGGTCAATACGAGCAGTACTTC. The chain couples TRBV5-1 to TRBJ2-7, with 8 bases that match TRBD1. Trimming removed 4 bases from V and 4 bases from J; junction bases left unmatched: 7. Germline V gene data show CDR1 as SGHRS and CDR2 as YFSETQ. The CDR3 sequence is 14 residues long. The full variable domain, completed using reference TRBV5-1 and TRBJ2-7, is KAGVTQTPRYLIKTRGQQVTLSCSPISGHRSVSWYQQTPGQGLQFLFEYFSETQRNKGNFPGRFSGRQFSNSRSEMNVSTLELGDSALYLCASSVTGGQYEQYFGPGTRLTVT.